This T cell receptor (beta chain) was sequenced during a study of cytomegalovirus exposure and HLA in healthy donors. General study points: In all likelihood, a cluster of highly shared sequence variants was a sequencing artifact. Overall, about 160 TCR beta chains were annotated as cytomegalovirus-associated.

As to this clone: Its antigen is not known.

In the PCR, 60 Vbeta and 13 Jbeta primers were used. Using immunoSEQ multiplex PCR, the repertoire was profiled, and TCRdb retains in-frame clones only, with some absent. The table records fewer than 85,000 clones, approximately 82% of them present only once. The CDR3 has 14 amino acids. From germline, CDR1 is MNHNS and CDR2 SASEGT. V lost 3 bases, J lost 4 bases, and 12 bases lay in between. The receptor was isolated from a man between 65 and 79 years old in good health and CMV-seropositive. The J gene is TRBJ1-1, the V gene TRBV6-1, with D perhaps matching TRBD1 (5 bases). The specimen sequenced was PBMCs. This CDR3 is CASSDQGGATEAFF. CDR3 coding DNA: TGTGCCAGCAGTGATCAGGGTGGCGCCACTGAAGCTTTCTTT.